The rows below give T cell receptor beta chains drawn from one sample of a study of blood T cell repertoires in COVID-19. TCRdb's table, derived via immunoSEQ multiplex PCR, lists solely in-frame clones and lacks some. The data hold approximately 150,000 clones, with over 80% observed a single time. The sequencing sample was made of PBMCs or T cells enriched from blood (not recorded which). Receptor source: a man aged 70 or older who had been exposed to COVID-19. The CDR3 runs from the conserved cysteine through the conserved F or W. The D gene is left open where the match is weak. Size tells how often a clone was seen (once, few, many) or the class of an expanded clone, and some rows leave it out.

CDR3 protein | CDR3 DNA | J gene | V gene | D gene | clone size
CSASPSSVNQPQHF | TGCAGTGCTAGTCCTTCGTCCGTCAATCAGCCCCAGCATTTT | TRBJ1-5 | TRBV20-1 | - | -
CASTGGHIANYGYTF | TGTGCCAGTACCGGGGGGCATATAGCTAACTATGGCTACACCTTC | TRBJ1-2 | TRBV19 | - | few
CASSLYRGYGYTF | TGTGCCAGCAGCTTATACAGGGGCTATGGCTACACCTTC | TRBJ1-2 | TRBV7-9 | TRBD1 | -
CASSYNGQGLGGYTF | TGTGCCAGCAGTTACAACGGACAGGGGTTGGGCGGCTACACCTTC | TRBJ1-2 | TRBV6-5 | TRBD1 | -
CASSPANGQGNGYTF | TGCGCCAGCAGCCCTGCAAATGGACAGGGAAATGGCTACACCTTC | TRBJ1-2 | TRBV5-1 | TRBD1 | -
CASSGGTEGQFF | TGCGCCAGCAGTGGGGGAACCGAGGGGCAGTTCTTC | TRBJ2-1 | TRBV10-1 | - | -
CASSLVQGQETQYF | TGTGCCAGCAGCTTAGTCCAGGGGCAAGAGACCCAGTACTTC | TRBJ2-5 | TRBV11-2 | - | once
CASSDDPSSYEQYF | TGCGCCAGCAGTGATGATCCGAGCTCCTACGAGCAGTACTTC | TRBJ2-7 | TRBV10-2 | - | -
CASSSGQGPSGANVLTF | TGTGCCAGCAGCTCGGGACAGGGACCCTCTGGGGCCAACGTCCTGACTTTC | TRBJ2-6 | TRBV5-4 | TRBD1 | -
CASSPGTSGGSYEQYF | TGTGCCAGCAGCCCCGGGACTAGCGGGGGTTCCTACGAGCAGTACTTC | TRBJ2-7 | TRBV7-8 | TRBD2 | few
CASSPFPGTANYPNQPQHF | TGTGCCAGCAGTCCCTTCCCCGGGACAGCCAACTATCCCAATCAGCCCCAGCATTTT | TRBJ1-5 | TRBV6-6 | TRBD1 | -
CASSTPREYEQYF | TGTGCCAGCAGCACCCCCCGCGAGTACGAGCAGTACTTC | TRBJ2-7 | TRBV11-2 | - | medium-sized
CASSFRGAGTGELFF | TGCGCCAGCAGCTTTCGCGGAGCGGGGACCGGGGAGCTGTTTTTT | TRBJ2-2 | TRBV5-1 | TRBD2 | -
CASSLGAITDTQYF | TGCGCCAGCAGTCTGGGGGCCATCACAGATACGCAGTATTTT | TRBJ2-3 | TRBV10-2 | - | -